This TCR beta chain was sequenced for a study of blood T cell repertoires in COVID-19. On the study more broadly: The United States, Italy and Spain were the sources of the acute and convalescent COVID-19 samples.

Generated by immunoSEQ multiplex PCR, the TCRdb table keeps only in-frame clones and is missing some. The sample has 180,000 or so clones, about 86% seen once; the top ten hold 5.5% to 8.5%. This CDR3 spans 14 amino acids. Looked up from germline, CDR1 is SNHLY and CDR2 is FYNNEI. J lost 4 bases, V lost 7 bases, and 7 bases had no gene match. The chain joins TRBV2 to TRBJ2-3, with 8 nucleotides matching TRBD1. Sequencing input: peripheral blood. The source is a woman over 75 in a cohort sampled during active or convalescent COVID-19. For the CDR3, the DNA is TGTGCCAGCATAGTCGGCAGGGGGCCAGATACGCAGTATTTT. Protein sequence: CASIVGRGPDTQYF. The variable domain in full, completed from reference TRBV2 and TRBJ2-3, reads EPEVTQTPSHQVTQMGQEVILRCVPISNHLYFYWYRQILGQKVEFLVSFYNNEISEKSEIFDDQFSVERPDGSNFTLKIRSTKLEDSAMYFCASIVGRGPDTQYFGPGTRLTVL.